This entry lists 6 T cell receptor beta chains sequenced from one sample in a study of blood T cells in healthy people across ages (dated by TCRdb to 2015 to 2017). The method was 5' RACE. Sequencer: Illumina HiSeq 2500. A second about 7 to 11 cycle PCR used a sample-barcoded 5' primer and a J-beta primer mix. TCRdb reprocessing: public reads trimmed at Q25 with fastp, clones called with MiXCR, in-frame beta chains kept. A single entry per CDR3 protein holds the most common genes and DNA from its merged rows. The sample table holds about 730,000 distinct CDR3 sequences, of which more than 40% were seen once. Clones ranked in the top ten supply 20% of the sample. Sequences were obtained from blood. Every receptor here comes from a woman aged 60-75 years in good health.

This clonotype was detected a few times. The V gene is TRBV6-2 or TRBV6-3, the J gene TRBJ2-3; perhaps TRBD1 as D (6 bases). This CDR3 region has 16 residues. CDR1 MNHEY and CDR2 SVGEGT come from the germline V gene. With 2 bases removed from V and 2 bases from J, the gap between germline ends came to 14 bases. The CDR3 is CASSYTPGDDTDTQYF. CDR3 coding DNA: TGTGCCAGCAGTTACACCCCAGGGGATGACACAGATACGCAGTATTTT.

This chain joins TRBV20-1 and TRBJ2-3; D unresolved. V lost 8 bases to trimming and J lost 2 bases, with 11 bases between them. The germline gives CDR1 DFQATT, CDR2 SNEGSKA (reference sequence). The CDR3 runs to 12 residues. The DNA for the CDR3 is TGCAGTCGAAGCCCTAACACAGATACGCAGTATTTT. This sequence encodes CSRSPNTDTQYF.

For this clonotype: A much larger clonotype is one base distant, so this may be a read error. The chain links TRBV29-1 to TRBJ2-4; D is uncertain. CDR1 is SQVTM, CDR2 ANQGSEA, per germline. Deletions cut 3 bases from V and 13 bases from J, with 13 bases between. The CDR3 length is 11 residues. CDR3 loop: CSVDQAYKQYF. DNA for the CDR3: TGCAGCGTTGACCAAGCCTACAAGCAGTACTTC.

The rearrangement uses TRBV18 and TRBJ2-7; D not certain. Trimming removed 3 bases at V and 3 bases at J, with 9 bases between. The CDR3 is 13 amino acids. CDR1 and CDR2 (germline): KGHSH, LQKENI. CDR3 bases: TGTGCCAGCTCACCGTTGAAAATCTACGAGCAGTACTTC. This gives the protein CASSPLKIYEQYF. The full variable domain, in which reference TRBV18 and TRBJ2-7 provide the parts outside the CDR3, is NAGVMQNPRHLVRRRGQEARLRCSPMKGHSHVYWYRQLPEEGLKFMVYLQKENIIDESGMPKERFSAEFPKEGPSILRIQQVVRGDSAAYFCASSPLKIYEQYFGPGTRLTVT.

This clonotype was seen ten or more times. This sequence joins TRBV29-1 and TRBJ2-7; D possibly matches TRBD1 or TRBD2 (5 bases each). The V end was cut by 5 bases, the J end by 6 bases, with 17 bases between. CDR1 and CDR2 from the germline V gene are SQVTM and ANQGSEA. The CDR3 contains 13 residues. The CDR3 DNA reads TGCAGCGTTTCCGGGACCCATTCCCGCGAGCAGTACTTC. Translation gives CSVSGTHSREQYF.

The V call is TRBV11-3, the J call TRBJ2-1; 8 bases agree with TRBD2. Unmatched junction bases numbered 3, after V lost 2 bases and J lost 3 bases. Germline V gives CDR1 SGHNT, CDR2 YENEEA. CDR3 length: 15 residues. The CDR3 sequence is CASSLFGGGYNEQFF. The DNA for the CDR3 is TGTGCCAGCAGCTTATTCGGGGGGGGCTACAATGAGCAGTTCTTC.